Each of the 29 T cell receptor beta chains below was sequenced from the same sample in a study of T cell responses to AZD1222 COVID-19 vaccine. Data came from immunoSEQ multiplex PCR; TCRdb stores just in-frame clones and leaves some out. The sample has about 70,000 clones, less than 85% seen once. This specimen was peripheral blood, taken on day 0 of AZD1222 vaccination. The receptors derive from an adult in good health.

The chain employs TRBV3-1 (or the pseudogene TRBV3-2) and TRBJ1-6; 10 bases are shared with TRBD1. Germline V gives CDR1 LGHDT, CDR2 YNNKEL (reference sequence). V dropped 2 bases and J dropped 9; count of bases not matched to a gene: 7. The CDR3 runs 16 residues. The CDR3: CASSQLWTGGSSPLHF. The CDR3, as DNA: TGTGCCAGCAGCCAACTCTGGACAGGGGGAAGTTCACCCCTCCACTTT.

The chain recombines TRBV11-2 with TRBJ2-7; possibly TRBD2 for D (6 bases). V was clipped by 3 bases and J by 7 bases, with 10 bases between them. Germline V CDR1 and CDR2: SGHAT, FQNNGV. This CDR3 region has 12 residues. CDR3: CASSFLGGEQYF. In DNA form, the CDR3 reads TGTGCCAGCAGCTTCCTGGGGGGAGAGCAGTACTTC.

The V gene is TRBV3-1 (or the pseudogene TRBV3-2), the J gene TRBJ1-1; D unresolved. This CDR3 comprises 15 residues. From germline, CDR1 is LGHDT and CDR2 YNNKEL (reference sequence). With 0 bases removed from V and 1 base from J, the gap between germline ends came to 9 bases. The CDR3 is CASSQDSGRNTEAFF. The DNA for the CDR3 is TGTGCCAGCAGCCAAGATAGCGGGCGGAACACTGAAGCTTTCTTT.

V usage is TRBV12-3 or TRBV12-4 and J usage is TRBJ2-7, with 8 bases matching TRBD1. The CDR3 has 13 amino acids. V was pared by 5 bases and J by 4 bases, with 4 bases of the junction left unmatched. The CDR3 is CASSQGAGYEQYF. CDR3 coding DNA: TGTGCCAGCAGTCAGGGGGCAGGATACGAGCAGTACTTC.

This clone occurred once. The V call is TRBV24-1, the J call TRBJ2-5; tentatively, D is TRBD2 (5 bases). This CDR3 comprises 13 residues. The V and J ends lost 5 bases and 7 bases respectively, with 13 bases between them. Germline lookup yields CDR1 KGHDR and CDR2 SFDVKD. The CDR3 DNA reads as TGTGCCACCAGTGCGTCTCATCGGGGGACCCAGTACTTC. Encoded protein: CATSASHRGTQYF.

V usage is TRBV5-5 and J usage is TRBJ1-5; TRBD1 aligns across 8 bases. V shed 1 base, J shed 11 bases, and the junction held 14 bases outside the gene matches. The germline CDR1 and CDR2 sequences are SGHKS and YYEKEE (reference sequence). CDR3 length: 16 amino acids. CDR3 residues: CASSLTGGPEGSAQHF. Written as DNA, the CDR3 is TGTGCCAGCAGCTTGACAGGGGGACCGGAAGGATCAGCCCAGCATTTT.

The chain combines TRBV7-9 with TRBJ2-5; the D gene could be TRBD1 or TRBD2 (7 bases each). Germline assignment: CDR1 SEHNR and CDR2 FQNEAQ (reference sequence). V lost 11 bases and J lost 4, with 17 bases in between. The CDR3 runs to 13 residues. CDR3 sequence: CAVQGGGRETQYF. The CDR3, as DNA: TGTGCCGTTCAGGGGGGCGGGAGAGAGACCCAGTACTTC.

This chain uses TRBV28 with TRBJ2-1; TRBD2 matches 10 bases. Trimming cost V 4 bases and J 2 bases; bases outside gene matches: 5. Germline V gives CDR1 MDHEN, CDR2 SYDVKM. The CDR3 runs 16 residues. CDR3 residues: CASSSPAGGAYNEQFF. The CDR3 bases are TGTGCCAGCAGTTCCCCAGCGGGGGGGGCCTACAATGAGCAGTTCTTC.

This sequence joins TRBV7-2 and TRBJ1-2; D is perhaps TRBD1 (5 bases). Germline CDR1 reads SGHTA; CDR2 reads FQGNSA. The CDR3 loop spans 14 amino acids. V was cut by 5 bases and J by 6 bases, with 16 bases left in between. CDR3 sequence: CASSPRLQGDGYTF. CDR3 coding DNA: TGTGCCAGCAGCCCACGTCTTCAAGGGGATGGCTACACCTTC.

The genes are TRBV4-2 and TRBJ2-1; D gene unclear. In germline, CDR1 is LGHNA, CDR2 YNFKEQ. V gave up 2 bases and J gave up 5 bases, with 10 bases separating them. The CDR3 consists of 14 residues. CDR3 region: CASSQSLVNNEQFF. The CDR3 DNA reads as TGTGCCAGCAGCCAATCCCTGGTGAACAATGAGCAGTTCTTC.

The V gene is TRBV27, the J gene TRBJ1-3; D remains unclear. The CDR3 extends over 14 amino acids. V lost 7 bases and J 0 bases, leaving 10 bases between the germline ends. Germline-derived CDR1 and CDR2 are MNHEY and SMNVEV (reference sequence). CDR3 DNA: TGTGCCAGCAAGGTGACCGTCTCTGGAAACACCATATATTTT. Residues: CASKVTVSGNTIYF.

This clone was detected a few times. The chain is built from TRBV2 and TRBJ2-5; the match to TRBD2 covers 7 bases. V trimming: 7 bases; J trimming: 5 bases; junction bases outside the gene matches: 7. The CDR3 has 13 residues. Germline lookup yields CDR1 SNHLY and CDR2 FYNNEI. The CDR3 protein is CASNGDYTETQYF. DNA of the CDR3: TGTGCCAGCAATGGGGACTATACGGAGACCCAGTACTTC. The variable domain in full, with the rest retrieved from reference TRBV2 and TRBJ2-5, is EPEVTQTPSHQVTQMGQEVILRCVPISNHLYFYWYRQILGQKVEFLVSFYNNEISEKSEIFDDQFSVERPDGSNFTLKIRSTKLEDSAMYFCASNGDYTETQYFGPGTRLLVL.

The chain joins TRBV19 to TRBJ2-7, with 10 bases fitting TRBD2. The CDR3 totals 14 residues. Trimming cost V 8 bases and J 0 bases; bases outside gene matches: 4. Germline V gives CDR1 LNHDA, CDR2 SQIVND (reference sequence). The CDR3 DNA reads as TGTGCCAGTTCTAGCGGGGGTCCCTCCTACGAGCAGTACTTC. This gives the protein CASSSGGPSYEQYF.

The chain carries TRBV12-3 or TRBV12-4 and TRBJ2-1, with D unclear. V was trimmed by 6 bases and J by 0 bases, leaving 6 bases between them. This CDR3 is built from 13 residues. In DNA, the CDR3 is TGTGCCAGCAGCCCAGGCTCCTACAATGAGCAGTTCTTC. It specifies CASSPGSYNEQFF.

V is TRBV7-3 and J is TRBJ2-5; 7 bases fit TRBD2. V lost 5 bases, J lost 7 bases, and 7 bases stayed unmatched. The CDR3 has 13 residues. Germline V lookup: CDR1 SGHTA, CDR2 FQGTGA. The CDR3 sequence is CASSLGLEGTQYF. The CDR3 DNA sequence: TGTGCCAGCAGCCTCGGACTAGAAGGGACCCAGTACTTC.

The chain combines TRBV27 with TRBJ2-3; 14 bases line up with TRBD2. The germline CDR1 and CDR2 sequences are MNHEY and SMNVEV (reference sequence). The CDR3 length is 15 residues. The ends lost 5 bases at V and 7 bases at J; junction bases unmatched: 5. This CDR3 reads CASSGLAGGENTQYF. CDR3 nucleotide sequence: TGTGCCAGCAGTGGACTAGCGGGGGGAGAAAATACGCAGTATTTT.

This sequence joins TRBV5-1 and TRBJ1-3, with D tentatively TRBD1 (6 bases). V shed 4 bases and J shed 1 base, with 18 bases lying between them. The CDR3 is 17 amino acids. CDR1 is SGHRS, CDR2 YFSETQ, per germline. The CDR3 is CASSRGGTIRSGNTIYF. CDR3 sequence (DNA): TGCGCCAGCAGCCGCGGAGGGACAATTCGGTCTGGAAACACCATATATTTT.

The chain combines TRBV5-1 with TRBJ1-1; no clear D gene. Per germline, CDR1 SGHRS and CDR2 YFSETQ. The V end lost 4 bases, the J end lost 6 bases, and 16 bases lay between the germline ends. The CDR3 has 14 amino acids. CDR3 in DNA: TGCGCCAGCAGCCTTGACCTCCGAGACGCTGAAGCTTTCTTT. It encodes CASSLDLRDAEAFF.

The chain links TRBV7-8 to TRBJ1-1; D might be TRBD1 (5 bases). V lost 2 bases and J 5 bases, leaving 15 bases between the germline ends. Germline CDR1 and CDR2: SGHVS and FQNEAQ. The CDR3 covers 15 residues. The CDR3 coding sequence is TGTGCCAGCAGCTTAAGTGGGGCCGCGGGGACTGAAGCTTTCTTT. Its translation is CASSLSGAAGTEAFF.

The V gene is TRBV9, the J gene TRBJ1-3; weak D call: TRBD1 (6 bases). V was cut by 3 bases and J by 3 bases, with 16 bases left in between. This CDR3 is built from 16 residues. CDR1 and CDR2 (germline): SGDLS, YYNGEE. The DNA for the CDR3 is TGTGCCAGCAGCGCCGGGAGGGGGAGGGTTGGAAACACCATATATTTT. Amino acid sequence: CASSAGRGRVGNTIYF.

This chain links TRBV2 with TRBJ1-4; D gene unclear. Germline V gives CDR1 SNHLY, CDR2 FYNNEI. CDR3 size: 10 residues. The V end lost 7 bases, the J end lost 8 bases, and 5 bases lay between the germline ends. Here the CDR3 reads CASKEEKLFF. The CDR3 nucleotides are TGTGCCAGCAAAGAAGAAAAACTGTTTTTT.

This clone was observed a single time. This chain joins TRBV6-1 and TRBJ1-1; TRBD1 aligns across 11 bases. The V gene end was trimmed by 4 bases and the J gene end by 1 base; junction bases not matched to a gene: 11. Per germline, CDR1 MNHNS and CDR2 SASEGT. The CDR3 loop spans 18 amino acids. The CDR3 protein is CASSVRWGQGGTNTEAFF. For the CDR3, the DNA is TGTGCCAGCAGTGTCCGTTGGGGACAGGGGGGGACGAACACTGAAGCTTTCTTT.

The V and J genes are TRBV12-3 or TRBV12-4 and TRBJ1-1; D remains unclear. The CDR3 runs 12 residues. Deletions cut 3 bases from V and 9 bases from J, with 11 bases between. The chain's CDR3 is CASSFRVKQAFF. CDR3 bases: TGTGCCAGCAGTTTTCGGGTAAAACAAGCTTTCTTT.

The rearrangement joins TRBV2 to TRBJ1-4, with D perhaps TRBD1 (6 bases). The CDR3 is made up of 15 amino acids. CDR1 and CDR2 from the germline V gene are SNHLY and FYNNEI. The germline V and J ends were trimmed by 1 base and 7 bases, with 13 bases remaining between them. The DNA of the CDR3 is TGTGCCAGCAGTGAAGTTGGCAGGGGTCCTGAAAAACTGTTTTTT. Translating gives CASSEVGRGPEKLFF.

This clone was recorded only once. The J gene is TRBJ2-7, the V gene TRBV11-3, with unresolved D. V gave up 0 bases and J gave up 4 bases, with 4 bases separating them. The CDR3 has 12 residues. The germline gives CDR1 SGHNT, CDR2 YENEEA. The CDR3 protein is CASSLEGYEQYF. CDR3 coding DNA: TGTGCCAGCAGCTTAGAAGGATACGAGCAGTACTTC.

The rearrangement joins TRBV19 to TRBJ2-3; the D call may be TRBD1 or TRBD2 (5 bases each). This CDR3 is 17 amino acids long. Germline CDR1 and CDR2: LNHDA and SQIVND (reference sequence). The V gene lost 8 bases and the J gene lost 1 base, with 22 bases spanning the gap. The CDR3 DNA reads as TGTGCCAGTGCCGCGAGGGGATCGGCCTCCCGCACAGATACGCAGTATTTT. Its protein product is CASAARGSASRTDTQYF.

V gene TRBV9 combines with J gene TRBJ2-1; D perhaps matches TRBD1 (6 bases). This CDR3 is 17 amino acids long. CDR1 is SGDLS, CDR2 YYNGEE, per germline. Trimming removed 0 bases at V and 1 base at J, with 14 bases between. CDR3 loop: CASSVVDGGLSYNEQFF. The DNA of the CDR3 is TGTGCCAGCAGCGTAGTGGATGGGGGCCTTTCCTACAATGAGCAGTTCTTC. The full variable domain, in which reference TRBV9 and TRBJ2-1 provide the parts outside the CDR3, is DSGVTQTPKHLITATGQRVTLRCSPRSGDLSVYWYQQSLDQGLQFLIQYYNGEERAKGNILERFSAQQFPDLHSELNLSSLELGDSALYFCASSVVDGGLSYNEQFFGPGTRLTVL.

This clone occurred a few times. J is TRBJ2-1 and V is TRBV5-6; D remains unclear. Germline CDR1 and CDR2: SGHDT and YYEEEE. The V gene lost 4 bases and the J gene lost 5 bases, with 13 bases spanning the gap. The CDR3 runs 14 residues. The CDR3, as DNA: TGTGCCAGCAGCCTCGTTGGAATCCACAATGAGCAGTTCTTC. It yields the protein CASSLVGIHNEQFF. Complete variable domain (other parts from reference TRBV5-6 and TRBJ2-1): DAGVTQSPTHLIKTRGQQVTLRCSPKSGHDTVSWYQQALGQGPQFIFQYYEEEERQRGNFPDRFSGHQFPNYSSELNVNALLLGDSALYLCASSLVGIHNEQFFGPGTRLTVL.

The table lists this clone with a count of one. The rearrangement uses TRBV11-2 and TRBJ1-1; no clear D gene. V lost 3 bases and J lost 2, with 10 bases in between. The CDR3 sequence is 14 residues long. Per germline, CDR1 SGHAT and CDR2 FQNNGV. CDR3 residues: CASSFSEPNTEAFF. The CDR3 DNA sequence: TGTGCCAGCAGCTTTTCAGAGCCCAACACTGAAGCTTTCTTT.